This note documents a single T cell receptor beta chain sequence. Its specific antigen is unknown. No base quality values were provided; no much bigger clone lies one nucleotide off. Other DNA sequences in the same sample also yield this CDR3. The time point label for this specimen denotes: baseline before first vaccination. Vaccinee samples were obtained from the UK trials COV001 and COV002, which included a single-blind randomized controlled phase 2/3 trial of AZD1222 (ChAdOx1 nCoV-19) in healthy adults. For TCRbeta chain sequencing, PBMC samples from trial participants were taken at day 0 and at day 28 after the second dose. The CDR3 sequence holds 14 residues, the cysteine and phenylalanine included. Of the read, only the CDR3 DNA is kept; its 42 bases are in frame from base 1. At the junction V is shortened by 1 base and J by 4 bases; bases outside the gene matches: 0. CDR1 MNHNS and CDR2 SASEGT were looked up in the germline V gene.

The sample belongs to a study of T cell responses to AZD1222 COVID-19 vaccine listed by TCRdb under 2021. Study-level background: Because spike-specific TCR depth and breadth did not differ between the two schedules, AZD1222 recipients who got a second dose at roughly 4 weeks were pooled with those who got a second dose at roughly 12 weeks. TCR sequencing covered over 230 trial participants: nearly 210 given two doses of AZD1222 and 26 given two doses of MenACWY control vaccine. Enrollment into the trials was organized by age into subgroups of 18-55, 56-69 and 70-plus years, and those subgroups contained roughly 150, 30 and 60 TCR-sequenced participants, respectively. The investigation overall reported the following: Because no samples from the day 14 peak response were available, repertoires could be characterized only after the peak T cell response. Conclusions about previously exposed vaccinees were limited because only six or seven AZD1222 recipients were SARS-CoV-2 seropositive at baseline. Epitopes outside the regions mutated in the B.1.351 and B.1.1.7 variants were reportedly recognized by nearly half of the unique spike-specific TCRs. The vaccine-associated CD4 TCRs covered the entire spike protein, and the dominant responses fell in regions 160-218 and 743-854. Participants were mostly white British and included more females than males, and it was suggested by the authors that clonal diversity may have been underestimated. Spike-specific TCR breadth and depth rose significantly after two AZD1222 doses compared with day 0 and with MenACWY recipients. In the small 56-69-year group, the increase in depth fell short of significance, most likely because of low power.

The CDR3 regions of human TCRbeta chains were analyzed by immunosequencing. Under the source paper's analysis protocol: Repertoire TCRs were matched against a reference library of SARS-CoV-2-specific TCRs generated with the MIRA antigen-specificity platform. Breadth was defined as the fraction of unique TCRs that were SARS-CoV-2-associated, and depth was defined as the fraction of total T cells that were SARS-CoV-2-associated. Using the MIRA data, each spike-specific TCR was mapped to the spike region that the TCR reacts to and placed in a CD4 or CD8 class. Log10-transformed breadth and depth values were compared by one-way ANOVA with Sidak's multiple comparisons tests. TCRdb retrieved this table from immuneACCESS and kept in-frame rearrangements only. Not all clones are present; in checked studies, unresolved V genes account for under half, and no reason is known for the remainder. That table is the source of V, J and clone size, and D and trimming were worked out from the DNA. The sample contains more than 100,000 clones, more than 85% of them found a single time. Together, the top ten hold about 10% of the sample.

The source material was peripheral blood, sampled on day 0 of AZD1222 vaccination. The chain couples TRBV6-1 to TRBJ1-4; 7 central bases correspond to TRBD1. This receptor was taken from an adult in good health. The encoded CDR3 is CASSEGDSNEKLFF. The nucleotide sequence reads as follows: TGTGCCAGCAGTGAAGGGGACAGTAATGAAAAACTGTTTTTT.